Each of the 30 T cell receptor beta chains below was sequenced from the same sample in a study of blood T cell repertoires in COVID-19. TCRdb's copy holds only in-frame clones and misses some; the assay was immunoSEQ multiplex PCR. Altogether hundreds of thousands of clones are present, 84% being singletons, with the ten largest covering 18%. The sample consisted of peripheral blood. The receptors were sampled from a woman of 80 years or more with active or convalescent COVID-19.

The gene calls are TRBV13 and TRBJ2-3; 7 bases are a match to TRBD2. The CDR3 runs to 15 residues. J was trimmed by 1 base and V by 2 bases; bases with no gene match: 3. Germline V CDR1 and CDR2: PRHDT, FYEKMQ (reference sequence). This CDR3 reads CASSLRGGGTDTQYF. The CDR3 DNA reads TGTGCCAGCAGCTTACGCGGGGGAGGCACAGATACGCAGTATTTT.

This clone turned up a few times. The V gene is TRBV2, the J gene TRBJ1-3; 7 bases fit TRBD1. The germline CDR1 and CDR2 sequences are SNHLY and FYNNEI. This CDR3 is 15 amino acids long. V shed 5 bases, J shed 6 bases, and the junction held 10 bases outside the gene matches. The DNA of the CDR3 is TGTGCCAGCAGTCGGACAGGCCTTGTGCAAAACACCATATATTTT. It encodes CASSRTGLVQNTIYF.

The rearrangement links TRBV11-2 to TRBJ1-4; D not resolved. Germline CDR1 reads SGHAT; CDR2 reads FQNNGV. Trimming pared 6 bases from V and 7 bases from J, leaving 9 bases between. This CDR3 spans 12 amino acids. CDR3 in amino acids: CASRVPGEKLFF. CDR3 DNA sequence: TGTGCCAGCAGGGTACCGGGTGAAAAACTGTTTTTT.

The CDR3 DNA reads TGTGCCAGCAGCCCCGGGACTAGCAGTGATACGCAGTATTTT. This translates into CASSPGTSSDTQYF. The chain carries TRBV7-2 and TRBJ2-3; 9 bases line up with TRBD2. The germline CDR1 and CDR2 sequences are SGHTA and FQGNSA. V was pared by 5 bases and J by 6 bases, with 6 bases of the junction left unmatched. This CDR3 has 14 residues. The complete variable domain, with remaining parts taken from reference TRBV7-2 and TRBJ2-3, reads GAGVSQSPSNKVTEKGKDVELRCDPISGHTALYWYRQSLGQGLEFLIYFQGNSAPDKSGLPSDRFSAERTGGSVSTLTIQRTQQEDSAVYLCASSPGTSSDTQYFGPGTRLTVL.

CDR3 region: CATSRPRDTQYF. CDR3 bases: TGTGCCACCAGCAGACCTCGGGATACGCAGTATTTT. V is TRBV15 and J is TRBJ2-3, with no clear D. This CDR3 is built from 12 residues. The germline gives CDR1 LNHNV, CDR2 YYDKDF (reference sequence). V was pared by 2 bases and J by 6 bases, with 6 bases between.

The genes are TRBV29-1 and TRBJ1-4; D possibly corresponds to TRBD1 (5 bases). Germline CDR1 is SQVTM and CDR2 is ANQGSEA. The CDR3 has 13 residues. Trimming pared 7 bases from V and 5 bases from J, leaving 14 bases between. This chain's CDR3 is CSAKTDSNEKLFF. The CDR3 nucleotides read TGCAGCGCTAAGACAGATTCAAATGAAAAACTGTTTTTT. Complete variable domain (other parts from reference TRBV29-1 and TRBJ1-4): SAVISQKPSRDICQRGTSLTIQCQVDSQVTMMFWYRQQPGQSLTLIATANQGSEATYESGFVIDKFPISRPNLTFSTLTVSNMSPEDSSIYLCSAKTDSNEKLFFGSGTQLSVL.

The rearrangement links TRBV15 to TRBJ2-3; 7 bases line up with TRBD2. J gave up 6 bases and V 0 bases, and 9 bases lay outside the gene matches. Germline loops: CDR1 LNHNV, CDR2 YYDKDF (reference sequence). The CDR3 has 16 amino acids. The CDR3 protein is CATSRDYRQGGDTQYF. CDR3 sequence (DNA): TGTGCCACCAGCAGAGATTACAGGCAGGGAGGGGATACGCAGTATTTT.

The chain recombines TRBV7-9 with TRBJ2-7; tentatively, D is TRBD2 (5 bases). CDR1 and CDR2 from the germline V gene are SEHNR and FQNEAQ (reference sequence). Trimming left V 3 bases short and J 4 bases short, with 13 bases between. CDR3 length: 14 residues. This CDR3 reads CASSLDSQSYEQYF. CDR3 DNA sequence: TGTGCCAGCAGCTTGGACTCGCAATCATACGAGCAGTACTTC.

The chain recombines TRBV7-2 with TRBJ1-2, with 10 bases identical to TRBD1. V shed 4 bases, J shed 4 bases, and the junction held 18 bases outside the gene matches. The CDR3 is 19 residues long. The germline V gene encodes CDR1 SGHTA and CDR2 FQGNSA. The CDR3 DNA reads TGTGCCAGCAGCTACAGACAGGGGGCGGTTGGTGTTGTAGGCTATGGCTACACCTTC. Translating gives CASSYRQGAVGVVGYGYTF.

The chain combines TRBV5-1 with TRBJ1-3; maybe TRBD1 (6 bases). Germline V lookup: CDR1 SGHRS, CDR2 YFSETQ. The CDR3 is 15 residues long. V shed 1 base and J shed 0 bases, with 8 bases lying between them. The CDR3 reads CASSLMDSSGNTIYF. In DNA, the CDR3 is TGCGCCAGCAGCTTGATGGACAGCTCTGGAAACACCATATATTTT.

The chain carries TRBV5-1 and TRBJ2-1; possible D gene TRBD1, 5 bases. Germline CDR1 and CDR2: SGHRS and YFSETQ. This CDR3 spans 13 amino acids. V gave up 6 bases and J gave up 0 bases, with 7 bases separating them. This chain's CDR3 is CASTQGSYNEQFF. CDR3 coding DNA: TGCGCCAGCACCCAGGGCTCCTACAATGAGCAGTTCTTC.

This clone occurred many times. This chain uses TRBV7-3 with TRBJ2-1; perhaps TRBD1 as D (6 bases). The ends were cut back, 4 bases at V and 8 bases at J, with 18 bases in the middle. The CDR3 has 15 residues. From germline, CDR1 is SGHTA and CDR2 FQGTGA. The CDR3 DNA sequence: TGTGCCAGCAGCTCCGGGGCAGGGGCAGCCGATGAGCAGTTCTTC. Amino acids: CASSSGAGAADEQFF.

This chain connects TRBV30 to TRBJ2-3, with D tentatively TRBD2 (6 bases). CDR3 length equals 13 residues. Trimming took off 1 base at V and 8 bases at J, with 13 bases between the two ends. CDR1 and CDR2 from the germline V gene are GTSNPN and SVGIG (reference sequence). The CDR3 is CAWSAQGGITQYF. CDR3 in DNA: TGTGCCTGGAGTGCTCAGGGCGGGATTACGCAGTATTTT.

The chain is built from TRBV28 and TRBJ2-7; D perhaps matches TRBD2 (7 bases). There are 14 residues in the CDR3. With 7 bases removed from V and 3 bases from J, the gap between germline ends came to 16 bases. Germline V lookup: CDR1 MDHEN, CDR2 SYDVKM. The CDR3 loop reads CASTLGGASYEQYF. The CDR3 coding sequence is TGTGCCAGCACCTTGGGGGGGGCCAGCTACGAGCAGTACTTC.

The CDR3 region has the DNA TGTGCCAGCAGTTACAGCAGGGGGAGGCGGACCGGGGAGCTGTTTTTT. Protein: CASSYSRGRRTGELFF. The chain has TRBV6-5 and TRBJ2-2; a possible D gene is TRBD1 (7 bases). The CDR3 sequence is 16 residues long. Trimming removed 2 bases from V and 5 bases from J, with 15 bases in between. Germline V gene sequence: CDR1 MNHEY, CDR2 SVGAGI.

The chain couples TRBV7-9 to TRBJ1-3; 9 bases line up with TRBD1. Germline assignment: CDR1 SEHNR and CDR2 FQNEAQ (reference sequence). The ends lost 5 bases at V and 7 bases at J; junction bases unmatched: 3. The CDR3 has 13 residues. CDR3 sequence (DNA): TGTGCCAGCAGCCAGGGACAGGGTAACACCATATATTTT. Its translation: CASSQGQGNTIYF. Combining the CDR3 with reference TRBV7-9 and TRBJ1-3 gives the whole variable domain DTGVSQNPRHKITKRGQNVTFRCDPISEHNRLYWYRQTLGQGPEFLTYFQNEAQLEKSRLLSDRFSAERPKGSFSTLEIQRTEQGDSAMYLCASSQGQGNTIYFGEGSWLTVV.

The genes are TRBV5-4 and TRBJ2-3, with 10 bases lining up with TRBD2. Germline V lookup: CDR1 SGHNT, CDR2 YYREEE (reference sequence). CDR3 length: 16 residues. With 6 bases clipped from V and 3 bases from J, the junction kept 10 bases outside the gene matches. CDR3 DNA: TGTGCCAGCACCTCTCCGGGACTAGCGTGGACAGATACGCAGTATTTT. It specifies CASTSPGLAWTDTQYF. Full variable domain (rest looked up from reference TRBV5-4 and TRBJ2-3): ETGVTQSPTHLIKTRGQQVTLRCSSQSGHNTVSWYQQALGQGPQFIFQYYREEENGRGNFPPRFSGLQFPNYSSELNVNALELDDSALYLCASTSPGLAWTDTQYFGPGTRLTVL.

The rearrangement links TRBV5-5 to TRBJ2-1; 13 nucleotides agree with TRBD2. V lost 3 bases to trimming and J lost 6 bases; unmatched junction nucleotides: 3. Germline V gives CDR1 SGHKS, CDR2 YYEKEE (reference sequence). The CDR3 contains 15 residues. The CDR3 protein is CASSWGLAGSNEQFF. The CDR3 coding sequence is TGTGCCAGCAGCTGGGGACTAGCGGGATCCAATGAGCAGTTCTTC.

The chain uses TRBV7-2 and TRBJ1-5; possibly TRBD1 for D (5 bases). Germline V gene sequence: CDR1 SGHTA, CDR2 FQGNSA. Trimming removed 3 bases from V and 2 bases from J, with 11 bases in between. This CDR3 is 15 amino acids long. The CDR3 sequence is CASSLLTGGNQPQHF. In DNA form, the CDR3 reads TGTGCCAGCAGCTTGCTCACGGGGGGCAATCAGCCCCAGCATTTT.

This clone was observed many times. This specimen includes other DNA sequences encoding the same CDR3. This sequence joins TRBV5-1 and TRBJ2-1, with 11 nucleotides matching TRBD2. CDR1 SGHRS and CDR2 YFSETQ come from the germline V gene. The CDR3 extends over 16 amino acids. With 1 base clipped from V and 4 bases from J, the junction kept 4 bases outside the gene matches. The CDR3 is CASSLTSGSSYNEQFF. In DNA form, the CDR3 reads TGCGCCAGCAGCTTGACTAGCGGGAGTTCATACAATGAGCAGTTCTTC.

This CDR3 is CASSPRAGPVTDTQYF. The CDR3 coding sequence is TGCGCCAGCAGCCCCAGAGCGGGACCCGTCACAGATACGCAGTATTTT. The V call is TRBV5-1, the J call TRBJ2-3; 7 nucleotides line up with TRBD2. J lost 2 bases, V lost 4 bases, and 10 bases had no gene match. Germline V lookup: CDR1 SGHRS, CDR2 YFSETQ. The CDR3 length is 16 residues. The variable domain in full, with the rest retrieved from reference TRBV5-1 and TRBJ2-3, is KAGVTQTPRYLIKTRGQQVTLSCSPISGHRSVSWYQQTPGQGLQFLFEYFSETQRNKGNFPGRFSGRQFSNSRSEMNVSTLELGDSALYLCASSPRAGPVTDTQYFGPGTRLTVL.

This sequence joins TRBV5-4 and TRBJ1-1, with 7 bases fitting TRBD1. Unmatched junction bases numbered 7, after V lost 5 bases and J lost 6 bases. Germline-derived CDR1 and CDR2 are SGHNT and YYREEE (reference sequence). The length of the CDR3 is 13 residues. This CDR3 is CASRTRQGAEAFF. In DNA form, the CDR3 reads TGTGCCAGCAGAACTAGACAGGGTGCTGAAGCTTTCTTT.

The chain combines TRBV5-1 with TRBJ2-1; 11 positions agree with TRBD2. J was trimmed by 0 bases and V by 2 bases; bases with no gene match: 4. CDR1 is SGHRS, CDR2 YFSETQ, per germline. The CDR3 is 17 amino acids. The CDR3 sequence is CASSLTSGGSSYNEQFF. CDR3 DNA: TGCGCCAGCAGCTTAACTAGCGGGGGAAGCTCCTACAATGAGCAGTTCTTC.

The chain couples TRBV2 to TRBJ1-2; D call uncertain. CDR1 and CDR2 from the germline V gene are SNHLY and FYNNEI. This CDR3 contains 14 residues. V lost 7 bases and J lost 3, with 15 bases in between. The CDR3 nucleotides are TGTGCCAGCACCCTGGAGGGCAGCGACTATGGCTACACCTTC. Amino acids: CASTLEGSDYGYTF. Looking up the rest from reference TRBV2 and TRBJ1-2 gives the full variable domain: EPEVTQTPSHQVTQMGQEVILRCVPISNHLYFYWYRQILGQKVEFLVSFYNNEISEKSEIFDDQFSVERPDGSNFTLKIRSTKLEDSAMYFCASTLEGSDYGYTFGSGTRLTVV.

This clone was picked up a small number of times. J is TRBJ1-1 and V is TRBV12-3 or TRBV12-4, with 9 bases that match TRBD1. Trimming at V came to 8 bases and at J to 7 bases, leaving 8 bases not matched to a gene. The CDR3 loop spans 13 amino acids. CDR3 sequence reads: CASLGTGKSEAFF. The CDR3 nucleotides read TGTGCCAGCTTGGGGACAGGGAAGAGTGAAGCTTTCTTT.

The chain employs TRBV7-3 and TRBJ2-1; 9 bases line up with TRBD2. Germline assignment: CDR1 SGHTA and CDR2 FQGTGA. The CDR3 loop spans 13 amino acids. Germline trimming cut 4 bases from V and 15 bases from J; bases unmatched to any gene: 10. Here the CDR3 reads CASSSAPGTSLFF. CDR3 nucleotide sequence: TGTGCCAGCAGCTCAGCACCCGGGACTAGCCTGTTCTTC.

The chain joins TRBV2 to TRBJ2-1; 7 bases match TRBD2. The CDR3 consists of 15 residues. CDR1 SNHLY and CDR2 FYNNEI come from the germline V gene. V was clipped by 5 bases and J by 4 bases; unmatched bases: 8. The DNA for the CDR3 is TGTGCCAGCAGTCGTCCGACTAGCCAGTACAATGAGCAGTTCTTC. Protein: CASSRPTSQYNEQFF. Full variable domain (outside the CDR3, taken from reference TRBV2 and TRBJ2-1): EPEVTQTPSHQVTQMGQEVILRCVPISNHLYFYWYRQILGQKVEFLVSFYNNEISEKSEIFDDQFSVERPDGSNFTLKIRSTKLEDSAMYFCASSRPTSQYNEQFFGPGTRLTVL.

The count of this clone is one. The junction differs from germline at one of its ends, possibly a read error. The chain uses TRBV7-3 and TRBJ2-5, with D unresolved. The CDR3 runs to 13 residues. Per the germline V gene, CDR1 is SGHTA and CDR2 is FQGTGA. CDR3 loop: CASSLSGGSQTHF. The DNA for the CDR3 is TGTGCCAGCAGCTTATCCGGTGGTAGCCAAACCCACTTC.

The CDR3 nucleotides are TGTGCCAGCAGCTTAGGGCAGTCTGGAAACACCATATATTTT. It is translated as CASSLGQSGNTIYF. J is TRBJ1-3 and V is TRBV11-2; no definite D call. The germline V gene encodes CDR1 SGHAT and CDR2 FQNNGV. Trimming left V 1 base short and J 1 base short, with 5 bases between. CDR3 length equals 14 residues.

V and J are TRBV18 and TRBJ1-4; 9 bases fit TRBD1. V shed 4 bases, J shed 2 bases, and the junction held 5 bases outside the gene matches. The V gene's germline CDR1 is KGHSH and CDR2 LQKENI. The CDR3 has 16 residues. This CDR3 is CASSRLTGGTNEKLFF. The CDR3 DNA sequence: TGTGCCAGCTCACGGCTCACAGGGGGCACTAATGAAAAACTGTTTTTT.